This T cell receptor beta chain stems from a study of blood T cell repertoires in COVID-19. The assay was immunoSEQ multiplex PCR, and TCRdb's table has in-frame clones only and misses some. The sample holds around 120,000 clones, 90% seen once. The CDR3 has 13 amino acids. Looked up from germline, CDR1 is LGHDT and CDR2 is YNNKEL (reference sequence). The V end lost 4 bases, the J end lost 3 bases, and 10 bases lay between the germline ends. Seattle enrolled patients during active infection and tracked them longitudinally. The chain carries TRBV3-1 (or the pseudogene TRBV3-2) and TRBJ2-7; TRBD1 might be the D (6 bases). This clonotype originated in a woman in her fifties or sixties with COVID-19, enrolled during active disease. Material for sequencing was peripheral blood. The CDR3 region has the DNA TGTGCCAGCAGCCCCGGGACAAACTACGAGCAGTACTTC. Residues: CASSPGTNYEQYF.